Following are 28 T cell receptor beta chains from one sample sequenced in a study of CD8+ T cells in alopecia areata. Once RNA had been extracted, it was reverse transcribed into cDNA to act as the sequencing template. Method: immunoSEQ multiplex PCR; TCRdb's copy keeps in-frame clones and lacks some. The data hold fewer than 100,000 clones, with about 45% observed a single time. The specimen sequenced was CD4+ T cells sorted from blood. The receptors shown here come from a human donor with alopecia areata.

This clone was counted between two and nine times. The rearrangement uses TRBV30 and TRBJ1-2; 7 bases map to TRBD1. V was pared by 2 bases and J by 3 bases, with 6 bases of the junction left unmatched. CDR1 is GTSNPN and CDR2 is SVGIG in the germline V gene (reference sequence). The CDR3 runs to 14 residues. CDR3 bases: TGTGCCTGGAGTCCAACAACAGGGGACTATGGCTACACCTTC. Its protein product is CAWSPTTGDYGYTF.

This clone was recorded a few times. The chain joins TRBV29-1 to TRBJ1-2; unclear D gene. The CDR3 totals 13 residues. Germline V lookup: CDR1 SQVTM, CDR2 ANQGSEA. Trimming left V 6 bases short and J 4 bases short, with 15 bases between. CDR3 coding DNA: TGCAGCGTCGCAACGCGGCTCTCCTATGGCTACACCTTC. This codes for CSVATRLSYGYTF.

Here the CDR3 reads CSVEGARDTEAFF. CDR3 in DNA: TGCAGCGTGGAGGGGGCGAGGGACACTGAAGCTTTCTTT. The chain recombines TRBV29-1 with TRBJ1-1, with 7 nucleotides matching TRBD1. CDR3 length: 13 amino acids. From germline, CDR1 is SQVTM and CDR2 ANQGSEA. Trimming at V came to 6 bases and at J to 3 bases, leaving 7 bases not matched to a gene.

This sequence joins TRBV5-1 and TRBJ1-4; D unresolved. Germline V CDR1 and CDR2: SGHRS, YFSETQ. The CDR3 extends over 14 amino acids. With 0 bases removed from V and 4 bases from J, the gap between germline ends came to 7 bases. CDR3 DNA sequence: TGCGCCAGCAGCTTGGGACGGATTAATGAAAAACTGTTTTTT. Its translation: CASSLGRINEKLFF.

This clone was detected a few times. V and J are TRBV5-1 and TRBJ2-5, with no clear D. The CDR3 has 12 amino acids. CDR1 and CDR2 (germline): SGHRS, YFSETQ. The V end lost 3 bases, the J end lost 5 bases, and 8 bases lay between the germline ends. CDR3 protein: CASSWAGETQYF. The CDR3 region has the DNA TGCGCCAGCAGCTGGGCCGGGGAGACCCAGTACTTC.

This clone has just a few counts. At the DNA level, this CDR3 is encoded by other sequences in the same sample as well. The chain uses TRBV29-1 and TRBJ2-7, with D hard to call. The CDR3 has 12 residues. Germline CDR1 is SQVTM and CDR2 is ANQGSEA. V was shortened by 3 bases and J by 2 bases, with 8 bases between the two germline ends. The CDR3 DNA reads TGCAGCGTTGAGGGCAATACCTACGAGCAGTACTTC. It yields the protein CSVEGNTYEQYF.

The chain combines TRBV30 with TRBJ2-7; 10 positions match TRBD1. Germline V lookup: CDR1 GTSNPN, CDR2 SVGIG (reference sequence). CDR3 length: 14 amino acids. V gave up 5 bases and J gave up 5 bases; unmatched junction bases: 9. In DNA, the CDR3 is TGTGCCTGGCAGCCGGGACAGGGGATCCACGAGCAGTACTTC. It translates to CAWQPGQGIHEQYF.

The chain joins TRBV5-1 to TRBJ2-5; D is possibly TRBD1 or TRBD2 (5 bases each). The V end lost 0 bases, the J end lost 4 bases, and 13 bases lay between the germline ends. Per the germline V gene, CDR1 is SGHRS and CDR2 is YFSETQ. This CDR3 contains 15 residues. CDR3 in amino acids: CASSLGASRGETQYF. CDR3 DNA: TGCGCCAGCAGCTTGGGGGCATCGAGGGGAGAGACCCAGTACTTC.

V usage is TRBV15 and J usage is TRBJ2-3; 9 nucleotides agree with TRBD2. The CDR3 covers 16 residues. CDR1 LNHNV and CDR2 YYDKDF come from the germline V gene (reference sequence). With V trimmed by 1 base and J by 4 bases, 6 bases remained unmatched. The CDR3 sequence: CATSRGGGGAADTQYF. DNA for the CDR3: TGTGCCACCAGCAGAGGTGGCGGGGGGGCGGCAGATACGCAGTATTTT.

This clone was seen more than once but under ten times. CDR3 sequence (DNA): TGCAGCGTTGACAGTAGCAGGGGCGCCTGGGGGGACGAGCAGTACTTC. Its protein product is CSVDSSRGAWGDEQYF. The chain carries TRBV29-1 and TRBJ2-7, with D perhaps given as TRBD1 or TRBD2 (6 bases each). The CDR3 totals 16 residues. Germline V gene data show CDR1 as SQVTM and CDR2 as ANQGSEA. The germline V and J ends were trimmed by 3 bases and 5 bases, with 23 bases remaining between them.

The CDR3, as DNA: TGTGCCAGCAGTACCCGCCCCTACGAGCAGTACTTC. This encodes CASSTRPYEQYF. The V and J genes are TRBV28 and TRBJ2-7, with D hard to call. Germline values: CDR1 MDHEN, CDR2 SYDVKM. The CDR3 has 12 amino acids. With 5 bases removed from V and 2 bases from J, the gap between germline ends came to 7 bases.

This clone was seen more than once but under ten times. The rearrangement uses TRBV29-1 and TRBJ1-3; D is ambiguous. The CDR3 consists of 15 residues. The germline CDR1 and CDR2 sequences are SQVTM and ANQGSEA. Trimming left V 7 bases short and J 2 bases short, with 18 bases between. The CDR3 is CSDRTLERPGNTIYF. The DNA of the CDR3 is TGCAGCGACCGGACGCTTGAACGTCCTGGAAACACCATATATTTT.

This clone turned up a few times. J is TRBJ1-1 and V is TRBV5-4; 7 bases match TRBD1. The CDR3 is 15 residues long. V lost 6 bases and J lost 1; bases outside the gene matches: 9. The germline CDR1 and CDR2 sequences are SGHNT and YYREEE (reference sequence). The chain's CDR3 is CASNPGRGANTEAFF. The CDR3 nucleotides read TGTGCCAGCAACCCCGGCAGGGGGGCGAACACTGAAGCTTTCTTT.

The sample holds one count of this clone. The chain employs TRBV5-1 and TRBJ1-5, with D hard to call. The CDR3 covers 13 residues. The germline CDR1 and CDR2 sequences are SGHRS and YFSETQ. V was pared by 4 bases and J by 4 bases, with 9 bases between. CDR3 DNA sequence: TGCGCCAGCAGCAGGGAAGGGAATCAGCCCCAGCATTTT. It specifies CASSREGNQPQHF.

J is TRBJ2-7 and V is TRBV29-1; 8 bases align to TRBD1. Per the germline V gene, CDR1 is SQVTM and CDR2 is ANQGSEA. V lost 7 bases, J lost 3 bases, and 8 bases stayed unmatched. This CDR3 has 13 residues. CDR3 in DNA: TGCAGCGGCCTCGGGACAGGAGACTACGAGCAGTACTTC. Translated: CSGLGTGDYEQYF.

This chain uses TRBV29-1 with TRBJ2-3, with D possibly being TRBD1 (6 bases). Germline loops: CDR1 SQVTM, CDR2 ANQGSEA. This CDR3 contains 13 residues. Trimming took 3 bases from V and 4 from J, leaving 11 bases between them. This chain's CDR3 is CSVEGRQADTQYF. In DNA form, the CDR3 reads TGCAGCGTTGAGGGGAGACAGGCAGATACGCAGTATTTT.

The V call is TRBV7-6, the J call TRBJ2-3, with D unclear. Germline V gene sequence: CDR1 SGHVS, CDR2 FNYEAQ. Trimming removed 2 bases from V and 5 bases from J, with 8 bases in between. The CDR3 is 13 residues long. This CDR3 reads CASSLTRKDTQYF. CDR3 sequence (DNA): TGTGCCAGCAGCTTAACAAGAAAAGATACGCAGTATTTT.

This clone showed up just a few times. The rearrangement uses TRBV5-1 and TRBJ2-2; 9 bases line up with TRBD1. The CDR3 length is 17 residues. From germline, CDR1 is SGHRS and CDR2 YFSETQ. V shed 5 bases, J shed 2 bases, and the junction held 10 bases outside the gene matches. Written as DNA, the CDR3 is TGCGCCAGCAGTTCGTCACAGGGGGCAATCAACACCGGGGAGCTGTTTTTT. This encodes CASSSSQGAINTGELFF.

This clone was seen only a few times. The gene calls are TRBV14 and TRBJ2-2; 9 bases match TRBD2. After removal of 8 bases from V and 4 bases from J, the junction contained 5 bases not matched to a gene. The CDR3 has 14 residues. Germline CDR1 reads SGHDN; CDR2 reads FVKESK. The CDR3: CASENSGGTGELFF. The CDR3 region has the DNA TGTGCCAGCGAAAATAGCGGGGGCACCGGGGAGCTGTTTTTT.

The rearrangement uses TRBV29-1 and TRBJ1-3; 7 nucleotides line up with TRBD1. Germline values: CDR1 SQVTM, CDR2 ANQGSEA. V was pared by 7 bases and J by 4 bases, with 7 bases of the junction left unmatched. This CDR3 has 13 amino acids. The CDR3 protein is CSAKQGNGNTIYF. In nucleotides, the CDR3 is TGCAGCGCGAAACAGGGGAACGGAAACACCATATATTTT.

This clone has just one count. The V gene is TRBV30, the J gene TRBJ1-4, with 7 bases matching TRBD1. V shed 4 bases, J shed 7 bases, and the junction held 3 bases outside the gene matches. The CDR3 is made up of 12 amino acids. CDR1 and CDR2 (germline): GTSNPN, SVGIG (reference sequence). CDR3 sequence reads: CAWNRGGEKLFF. CDR3 nucleotide sequence: TGTGCCTGGAACAGGGGTGGTGAAAAACTGTTTTTT.

This rearrangement joins TRBV4-3 to TRBJ2-1; the match to TRBD2 covers 9 bases. This CDR3 comprises 16 residues. Trimming removed 0 bases from V and 5 bases from J; junction bases left unmatched: 5. Germline CDR1 is LGHNA and CDR2 is YSLEER. The CDR3 region has the DNA TGCGCCAGCAGCCAAGAAGGCGGGAGGGCAGACAATGAGCAGTTCTTC. Translated: CASSQEGGRADNEQFF.

J is TRBJ2-3 and V is TRBV29-1; the D is unclear. CDR1 is SQVTM and CDR2 is ANQGSEA in the germline V gene. Trimming removed 1 base from V and 0 bases from J, with 11 bases in between. The CDR3 extends over 15 amino acids. This CDR3 is CSVEGGEGSTDTQYF. The DNA for the CDR3 is TGCAGCGTTGAAGGCGGAGAAGGGAGCACAGATACGCAGTATTTT.

This clone appeared a few times. The rearrangement joins TRBV28 to TRBJ2-4; no clear D. CDR1 is MDHEN and CDR2 is SYDVKM in the germline V gene. This CDR3 region has 21 residues. The germline V and J ends were trimmed by 4 bases and 0 bases, with 28 bases remaining between them. CDR3 nucleotide sequence: TGTGCCAGCAGTTATACTGCCGGACGGCTCGCCCTTAGGTCAGCCAAAAACATTCAGTACTTC. Protein: CASSYTAGRLALRSAKNIQYF.

The chain carries TRBV5-1 and TRBJ2-1, with 10 bases that match TRBD2. This CDR3 is 15 amino acids long. The germline gives CDR1 SGHRS, CDR2 YFSETQ. J was trimmed by 5 bases and V by 0 bases; bases with no gene match: 2. This chain's CDR3 is CASSLGTSGNNEQFF. For the CDR3, the DNA is TGCGCCAGCAGCTTGGGGACTAGCGGAAACAATGAGCAGTTCTTC.

The DNA for the CDR3 is TGTGCCTGGAGTCGGGGCCACGCCGAGCAGTACTTC. This codes for CAWSRGHAEQYF. V is TRBV30 and J is TRBJ2-7; D is tentatively TRBD1 or TRBD2 (5 bases each). CDR3 length equals 12 residues. Germline-derived CDR1 and CDR2 are GTSNPN and SVGIG (reference sequence). V shed 2 bases and J shed 6 bases, with 11 bases lying between them.

This sequence joins TRBV29-1 and TRBJ1-1; tentative D call: TRBD1 (5 bases). Looked up from germline, CDR1 is SQVTM and CDR2 is ANQGSEA. V lost 6 bases and J lost 10, with 21 bases in between. The CDR3 length is 13 residues. The CDR3 DNA is TGCAGCGTGGACGGTAGGACAACTCGGAGAGCTTTCTTT. It is translated as CSVDGRTTRRAFF.

This chain links TRBV9 with TRBJ2-2; D may be TRBD1 or TRBD2 (5 bases each). The CDR3 has 15 residues. V lost 6 bases and J lost 2, with 14 bases in between. Germline V gives CDR1 SGDLS, CDR2 YYNGEE. The CDR3 loop is CASNPRDHNTGELFF. Here the CDR3 DNA reads TGTGCCAGCAACCCTCGGGACCATAACACCGGGGAGCTGTTTTTT.